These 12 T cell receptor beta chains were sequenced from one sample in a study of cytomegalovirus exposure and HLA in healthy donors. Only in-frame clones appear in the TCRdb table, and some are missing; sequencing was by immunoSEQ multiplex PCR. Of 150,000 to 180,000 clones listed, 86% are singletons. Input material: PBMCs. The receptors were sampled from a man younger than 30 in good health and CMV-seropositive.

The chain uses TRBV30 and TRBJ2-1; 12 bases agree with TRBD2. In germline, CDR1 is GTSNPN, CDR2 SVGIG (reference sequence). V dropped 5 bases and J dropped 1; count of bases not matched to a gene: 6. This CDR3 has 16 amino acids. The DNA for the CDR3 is TGTGCCTGGGCCGGACTAGCGGGACTTTCCTACAATGAGCAGTTCTTC. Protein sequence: CAWAGLAGLSYNEQFF.

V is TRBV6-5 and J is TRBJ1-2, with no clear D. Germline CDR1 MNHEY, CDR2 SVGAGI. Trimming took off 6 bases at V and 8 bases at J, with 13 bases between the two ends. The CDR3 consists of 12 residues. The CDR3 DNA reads TGTGCCAGCAGAACCCGGGAGATGGGCTACACCTTC. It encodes CASRTREMGYTF.

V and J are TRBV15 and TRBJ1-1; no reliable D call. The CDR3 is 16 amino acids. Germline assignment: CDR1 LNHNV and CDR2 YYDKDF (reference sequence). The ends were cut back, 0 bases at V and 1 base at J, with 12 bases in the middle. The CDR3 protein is CATSRDREMENTEAFF. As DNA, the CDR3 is TGTGCCACCAGCAGAGATCGGGAGATGGAGAACACTGAAGCTTTCTTT.

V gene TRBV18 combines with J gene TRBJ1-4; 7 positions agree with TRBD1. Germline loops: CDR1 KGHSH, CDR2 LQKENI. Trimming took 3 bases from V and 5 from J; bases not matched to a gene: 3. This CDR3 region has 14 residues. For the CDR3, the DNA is TGTGCCAGCTCACCGGGGACAGAGAATGAAAAACTGTTTTTT. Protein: CASSPGTENEKLFF.

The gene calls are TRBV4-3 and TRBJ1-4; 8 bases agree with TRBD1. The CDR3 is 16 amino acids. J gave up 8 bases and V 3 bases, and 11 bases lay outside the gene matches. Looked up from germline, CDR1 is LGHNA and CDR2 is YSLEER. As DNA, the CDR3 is TGCGCCAGCAGCCAGTACGACAGGGGAGGAAGGGAAAAACTGTTTTTT. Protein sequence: CASSQYDRGGREKLFF.

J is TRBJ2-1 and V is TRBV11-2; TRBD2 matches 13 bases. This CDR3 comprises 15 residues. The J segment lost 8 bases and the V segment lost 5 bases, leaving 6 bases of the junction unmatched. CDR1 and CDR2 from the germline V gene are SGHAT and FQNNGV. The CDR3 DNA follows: TGTGCCAGCAGCGCCGGGACTAGCGGGACCGATGAGCAGTTCTTC. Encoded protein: CASSAGTSGTDEQFF.

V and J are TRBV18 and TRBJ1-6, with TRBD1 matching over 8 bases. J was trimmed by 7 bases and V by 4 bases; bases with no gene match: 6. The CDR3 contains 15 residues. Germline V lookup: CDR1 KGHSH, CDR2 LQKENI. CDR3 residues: CASSHWDRQNSPLHF. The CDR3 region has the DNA TGTGCCAGCTCACACTGGGACAGGCAGAATTCACCCCTCCACTTT.

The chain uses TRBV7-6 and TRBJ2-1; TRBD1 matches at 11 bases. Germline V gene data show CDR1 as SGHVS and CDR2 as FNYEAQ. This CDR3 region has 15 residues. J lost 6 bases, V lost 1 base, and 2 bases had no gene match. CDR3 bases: TGTGCCAGCAGCTTAGGGACAGGGGGCGGCAATGAGCAGTTCTTC. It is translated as CASSLGTGGGNEQFF.

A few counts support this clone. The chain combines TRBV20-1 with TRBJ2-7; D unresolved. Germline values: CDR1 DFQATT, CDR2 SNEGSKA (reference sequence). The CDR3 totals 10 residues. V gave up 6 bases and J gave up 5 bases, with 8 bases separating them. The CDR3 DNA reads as TGCAGTGCACGGTCCAACGAGCAGTACTTC. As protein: CSARSNEQYF.

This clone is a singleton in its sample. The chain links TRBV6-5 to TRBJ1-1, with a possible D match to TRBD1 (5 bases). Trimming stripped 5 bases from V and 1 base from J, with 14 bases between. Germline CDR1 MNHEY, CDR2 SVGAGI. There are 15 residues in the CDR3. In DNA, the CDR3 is TGTGCCAGCAGTCGCCCCGCGGGGGGGAACACTGAAGCTTTCTTT. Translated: CASSRPAGGNTEAFF.

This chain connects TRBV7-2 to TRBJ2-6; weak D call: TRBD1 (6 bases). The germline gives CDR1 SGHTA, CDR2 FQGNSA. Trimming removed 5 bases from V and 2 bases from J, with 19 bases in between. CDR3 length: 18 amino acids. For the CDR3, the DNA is TGTGCCAGCAGCCCATACCAGGGGCTAGAGACTGGGGCCAACGTCCTGACTTTC. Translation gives CASSPYQGLETGANVLTF.

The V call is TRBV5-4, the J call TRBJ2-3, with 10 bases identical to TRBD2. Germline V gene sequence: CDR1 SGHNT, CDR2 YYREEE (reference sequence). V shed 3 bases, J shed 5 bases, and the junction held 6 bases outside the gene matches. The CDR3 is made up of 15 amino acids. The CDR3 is CASSSSGRALDTQYF. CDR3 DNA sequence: TGTGCCAGCAGCTCCAGCGGGAGGGCCTTAGATACGCAGTATTTT.